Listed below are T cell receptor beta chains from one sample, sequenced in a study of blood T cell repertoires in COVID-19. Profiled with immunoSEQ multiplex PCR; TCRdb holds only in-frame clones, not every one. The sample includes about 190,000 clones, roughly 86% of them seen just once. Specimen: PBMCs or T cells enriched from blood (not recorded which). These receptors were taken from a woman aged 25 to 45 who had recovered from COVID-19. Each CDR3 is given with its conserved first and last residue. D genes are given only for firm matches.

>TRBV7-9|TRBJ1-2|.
CASSSPNTGDDTF
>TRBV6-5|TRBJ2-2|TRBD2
CASRFLADTGELFF
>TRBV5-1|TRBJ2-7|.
CASSLISGTSSYEQYF
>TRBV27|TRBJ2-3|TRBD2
CASSLGLAEPTDTQYF
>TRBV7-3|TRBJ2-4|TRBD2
CASSLGTSGRTDIQYF
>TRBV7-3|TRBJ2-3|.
CASSLNAGTNSDTQYF
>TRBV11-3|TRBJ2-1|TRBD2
CASSLVAGTGYNEQFF
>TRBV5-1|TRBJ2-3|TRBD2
CASSLGLATDTQYF
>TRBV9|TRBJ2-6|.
CASSRSGANVLTF
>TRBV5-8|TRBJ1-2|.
CASSLVFAGPPLYYGYTF
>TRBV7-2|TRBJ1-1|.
CASSLGGGLSEAFF
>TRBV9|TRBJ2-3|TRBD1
CASNPGQTTDTQYF
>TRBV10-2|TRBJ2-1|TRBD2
CASRGRERYNEQFF
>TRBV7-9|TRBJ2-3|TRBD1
CASSLVGTGFPDTQYF
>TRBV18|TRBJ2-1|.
CASSQNAKAGVGDNEQFF
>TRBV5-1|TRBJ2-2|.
CASNEGGYTGELFF
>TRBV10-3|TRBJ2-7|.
CAIIGSGQSYEQYF
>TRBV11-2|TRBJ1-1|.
CASSSQGRGAFF
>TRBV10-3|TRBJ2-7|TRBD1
CAISEDRGTYEQYF
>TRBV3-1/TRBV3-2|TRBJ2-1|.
CASSQVLRVNEQFF
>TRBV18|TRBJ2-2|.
CASSGASTGELFF
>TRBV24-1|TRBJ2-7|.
CATGPTALRPGVGYEQYF
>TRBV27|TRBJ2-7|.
CASSFTGYEQYF
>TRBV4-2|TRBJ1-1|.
CASSHDYGSMNTEAFF
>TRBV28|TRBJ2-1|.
CASRPTSEGEQFF
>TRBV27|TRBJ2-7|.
CASREMRQGSDEQYF
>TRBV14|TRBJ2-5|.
CASSQRDFKKAETQYF
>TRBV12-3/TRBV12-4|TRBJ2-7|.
CASSSSADEQYF
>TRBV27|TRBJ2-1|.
CASSLLAGESNEQFF
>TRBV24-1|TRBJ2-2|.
CATSATGHFNTGELFF
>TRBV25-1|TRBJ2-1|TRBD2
CASSESLAGMDEQFF
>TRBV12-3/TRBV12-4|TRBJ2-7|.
CASSRGRYEQYF
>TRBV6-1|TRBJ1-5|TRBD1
CASSEQDRGPYSNQPQHF
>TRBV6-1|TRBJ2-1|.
CASSEAIYNEQFF
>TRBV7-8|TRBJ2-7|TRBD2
CASSPRSSGGSLNEQYF
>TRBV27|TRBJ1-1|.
CASRTMGAEAFF
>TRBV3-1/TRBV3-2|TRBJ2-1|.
CASSQGDWMYNEQFF
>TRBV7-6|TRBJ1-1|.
CASSPMDSVNTEAFF
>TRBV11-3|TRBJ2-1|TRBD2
CASSLSIGTSIHNEQFF
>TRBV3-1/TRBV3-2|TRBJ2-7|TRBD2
CASSPASGLYEQYF
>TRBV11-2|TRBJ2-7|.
CASSLLGGDEQYF
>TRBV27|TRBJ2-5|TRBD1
CASSLFRDRETQYF
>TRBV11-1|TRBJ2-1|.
CASSPGGQPDGEQFF
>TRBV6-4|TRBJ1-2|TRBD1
CASSDQGQGSYGYTF
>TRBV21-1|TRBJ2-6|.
CASSKRGSSAGANVLTF
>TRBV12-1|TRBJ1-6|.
CASSFALKGSKVSPLHF
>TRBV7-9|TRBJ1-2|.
CASSLRVDRTGYTF
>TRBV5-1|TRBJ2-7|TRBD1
CASSEGQGFHEQYF
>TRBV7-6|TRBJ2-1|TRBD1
CASSSPRTGAYNEQFF
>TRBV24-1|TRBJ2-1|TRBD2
CATSYSPSGSFNEQFF
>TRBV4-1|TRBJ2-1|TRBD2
CASSQEIGLAGLQFF
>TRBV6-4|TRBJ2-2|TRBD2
CASSVGRAGTGELFF
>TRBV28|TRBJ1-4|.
CASSLGPTRGELFF
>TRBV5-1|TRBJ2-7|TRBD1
CASSTRQGPTYEQYF
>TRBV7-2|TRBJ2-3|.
CASSLVHSSTDTQYF
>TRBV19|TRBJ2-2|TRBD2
CASSMPGRRTGELFF
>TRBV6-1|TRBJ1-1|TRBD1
CASSDRTGGTEAFF
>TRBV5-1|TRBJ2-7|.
CASSFGSYEQYF